The sequence of this T cell receptor (beta chain) was determined in a study of cytomegalovirus exposure and HLA in healthy donors. The study's findings and limits: Some highly shared sequence variants likely arose as a pipeline artifact. Accurate predictions that matched the HLA-A and HLA-B alleles of most subjects were reportedly made from TCR beta sequences. Follow-up analysis later connected one missense variant in DCLRE1C with trimming of TCR beta V- and J-genes. Among TCR beta chains, those listed as cytomegalovirus-associated numbered more than 150.

Amplification used 60 Vbeta primers and 13 Jbeta primers. The protocol was immunoSEQ multiplex PCR, while the TCRdb copy is restricted to in-frame clones and leaves out a portion. The sample data list around 65,000 clones. Worth noting for this clone: Antigen unknown.

After removal of 5 bases from V and 7 bases from J, the junction contained 8 bases not matched to a gene. Germline values: CDR1 MDHEN, CDR2 SYDVKM. The CDR3 extends over 15 amino acids. Sequenced: PBMCs. The V and J genes are TRBV28 and TRBJ1-1; TRBD1 matches 12 bases. The receptor was isolated from a boy between 10 and 17 years old in good health and CMV-seronegative. The CDR3 DNA reads as TGTGCCAGCAGTCCCCGGGACAGGGGGCAGGTTGAAGCTTTCTTT. Its translation is CASSPRDRGQVEAFF.